The entry below gives a single T cell receptor (beta chain) sequence along with its context. The source of the sample is a study of T cell changes during pregnancy in multiple sclerosis. V lost 10 bases and J 2 bases, leaving 15 bases between the germline ends. Germline loops: CDR1 SNHLY, CDR2 FYNNEI. CDR3 size: 14 residues. Here immunoSEQ multiplex PCR was the method, and the copy in TCRdb shows in-frame clones only, minus some. The sample has some 93,000 clones; roughly nine tenths are singletons. This clonotype originated in a female donor in good health, enrolled as a control in a pregnancy study. Sequencing used peripheral blood, obtained after pregnancy. V is TRBV2 and J is TRBJ1-3; no clear D gene. CDR3 sequence reads: CATVERAAGNTIYF. The CDR3 DNA reads TGTGCCACAGTGGAGAGGGCTGCTGGAAACACCATATATTTT.